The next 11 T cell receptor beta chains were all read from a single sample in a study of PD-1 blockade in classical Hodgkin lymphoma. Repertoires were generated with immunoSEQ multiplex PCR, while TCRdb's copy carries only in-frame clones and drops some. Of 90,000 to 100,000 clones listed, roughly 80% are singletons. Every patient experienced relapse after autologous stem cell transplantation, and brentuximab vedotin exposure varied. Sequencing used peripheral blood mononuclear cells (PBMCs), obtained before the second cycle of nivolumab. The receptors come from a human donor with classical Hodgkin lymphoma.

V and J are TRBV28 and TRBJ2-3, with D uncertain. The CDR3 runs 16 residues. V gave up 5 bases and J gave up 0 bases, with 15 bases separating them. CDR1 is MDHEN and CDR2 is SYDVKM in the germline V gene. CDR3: CASSTAGSPSTDTQYF. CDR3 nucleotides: TGTGCCAGCAGTACGGCAGGATCTCCTAGCACAGATACGCAGTATTTT.

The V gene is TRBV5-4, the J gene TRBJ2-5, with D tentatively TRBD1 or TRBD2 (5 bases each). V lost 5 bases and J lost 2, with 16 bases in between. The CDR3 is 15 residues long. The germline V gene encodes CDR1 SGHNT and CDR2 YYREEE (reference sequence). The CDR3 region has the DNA TGTGCCAGCAGAACCGTCCCGGGACCTCAAGAGACCCAGTACTTC. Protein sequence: CASRTVPGPQETQYF.

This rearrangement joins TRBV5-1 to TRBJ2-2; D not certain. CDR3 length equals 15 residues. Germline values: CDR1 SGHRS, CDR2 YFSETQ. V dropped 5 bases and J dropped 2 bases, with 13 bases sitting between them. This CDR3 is CASSMRQFNTGELFF. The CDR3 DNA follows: TGCGCCAGCAGTATGAGGCAGTTCAACACCGGGGAGCTGTTTTTT.

CDR3 in amino acids: CASSLDGRARSYEQYF. Here the CDR3 DNA reads TGTGCCAGCAGCTTGGACGGCAGGGCTCGGTCCTACGAGCAGTACTTC. The V call is TRBV5-4, the J call TRBJ2-7; D is possibly TRBD1 (5 bases). V was cut by 0 bases and J by 1 base, with 14 bases left in between. This CDR3 contains 16 residues. Germline lookup yields CDR1 SGHNT and CDR2 YYREEE (reference sequence). The full variable domain, in which reference TRBV5-4 and TRBJ2-7 provide the parts outside the CDR3, is ETGVTQSPTHLIKTRGQQVTLRCSSQSGHNTVSWYQQALGQGPQFIFQYYREEENGRGNFPPRFSGLQFPNYSSELNVNALELDDSALYLCASSLDGRARSYEQYFGPGTRLTVT.

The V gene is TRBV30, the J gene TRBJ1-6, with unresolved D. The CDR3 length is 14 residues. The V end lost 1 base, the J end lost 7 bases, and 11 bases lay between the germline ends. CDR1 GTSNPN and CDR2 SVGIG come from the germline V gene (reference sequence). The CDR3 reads CAWSGDPTNSPLHF. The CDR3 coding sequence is TGTGCCTGGAGTGGAGACCCAACAAATTCACCCCTCCACTTT.

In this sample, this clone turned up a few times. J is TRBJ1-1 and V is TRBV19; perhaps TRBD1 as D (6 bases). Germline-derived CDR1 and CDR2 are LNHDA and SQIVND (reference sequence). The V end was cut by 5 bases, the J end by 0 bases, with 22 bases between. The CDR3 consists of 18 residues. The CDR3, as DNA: TGTGCCAGTAGTTTCTCACAGGGACTGGTGACGATGAACACTGAAGCTTTCTTT. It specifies CASSFSQGLVTMNTEAFF.

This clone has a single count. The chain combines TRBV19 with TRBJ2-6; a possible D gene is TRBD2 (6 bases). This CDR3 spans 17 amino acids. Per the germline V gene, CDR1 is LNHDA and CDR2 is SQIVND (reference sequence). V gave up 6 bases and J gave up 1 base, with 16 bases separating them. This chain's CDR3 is CASSFASVLSGANVLTF. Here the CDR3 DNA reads TGTGCCAGTAGCTTTGCTAGCGTCCTATCTGGGGCCAACGTCCTGACTTTC. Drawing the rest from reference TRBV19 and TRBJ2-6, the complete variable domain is DGGITQSPKYLFRKEGQNVTLSCEQNLNHDAMYWYRQDPGQGLRLIYYSQIVNDFQKGDIAEGYSVSREKKESFPLTVTSAQKNPTAFYLCASSFASVLSGANVLTFGAGSRLTVL.

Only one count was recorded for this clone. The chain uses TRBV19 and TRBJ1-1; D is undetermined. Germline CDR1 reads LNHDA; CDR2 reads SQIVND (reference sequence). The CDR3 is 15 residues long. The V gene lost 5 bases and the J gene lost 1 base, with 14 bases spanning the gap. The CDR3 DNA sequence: TGTGCCAGTAGTCCTATCCCGACCAAGAACACTGAAGCTTTCTTT. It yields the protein CASSPIPTKNTEAFF.

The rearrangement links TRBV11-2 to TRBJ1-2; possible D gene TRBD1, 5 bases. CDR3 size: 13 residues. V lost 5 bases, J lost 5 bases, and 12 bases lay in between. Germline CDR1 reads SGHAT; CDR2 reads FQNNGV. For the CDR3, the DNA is TGTGCCAGCAGCCAAGAGCGACAGTATGGCTACACCTTC. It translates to CASSQERQYGYTF.

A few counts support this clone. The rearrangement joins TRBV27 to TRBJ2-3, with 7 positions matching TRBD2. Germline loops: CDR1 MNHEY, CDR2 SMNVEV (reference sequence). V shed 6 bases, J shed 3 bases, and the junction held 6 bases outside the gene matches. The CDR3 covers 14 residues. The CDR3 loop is CASRSPGGTDTQYF. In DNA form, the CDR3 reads TGTGCCAGCAGATCCCCGGGAGGAACAGATACGCAGTATTTT.

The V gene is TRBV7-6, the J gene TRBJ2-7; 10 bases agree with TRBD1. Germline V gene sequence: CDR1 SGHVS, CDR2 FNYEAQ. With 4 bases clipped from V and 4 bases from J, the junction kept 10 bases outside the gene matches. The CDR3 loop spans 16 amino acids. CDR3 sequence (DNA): TGTGCCAGCAGCTCCACTCCGGGACAGGGGCATTACGAGCAGTACTTC. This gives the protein CASSSTPGQGHYEQYF.